This record covers a single T cell receptor beta chain. This entry comes from a study of T cell changes during pregnancy in multiple sclerosis. Method: immunoSEQ multiplex PCR; TCRdb's copy keeps in-frame clones and lacks some. Among about 99,000 clones listed, approximately 94% were seen once. Germline V lookup: CDR1 MGHRA, CDR2 YSYEKL. The CDR3 runs 16 residues. V was shortened by 0 bases and J by 5 bases, with 14 bases between the two germline ends. The V call is TRBV4-1, the J call TRBJ1-5; a possible D gene is TRBD1 (5 bases). The sequence was obtained from a female donor with multiple sclerosis, enrolled in a pregnancy study. The sample in question was peripheral blood, obtained after pregnancy. CDR3: CASSQEFNQGYQPQHF. CDR3 nucleotides: TGCGCCAGCAGCCAAGAATTTAACCAGGGATATCAGCCCCAGCATTTT.